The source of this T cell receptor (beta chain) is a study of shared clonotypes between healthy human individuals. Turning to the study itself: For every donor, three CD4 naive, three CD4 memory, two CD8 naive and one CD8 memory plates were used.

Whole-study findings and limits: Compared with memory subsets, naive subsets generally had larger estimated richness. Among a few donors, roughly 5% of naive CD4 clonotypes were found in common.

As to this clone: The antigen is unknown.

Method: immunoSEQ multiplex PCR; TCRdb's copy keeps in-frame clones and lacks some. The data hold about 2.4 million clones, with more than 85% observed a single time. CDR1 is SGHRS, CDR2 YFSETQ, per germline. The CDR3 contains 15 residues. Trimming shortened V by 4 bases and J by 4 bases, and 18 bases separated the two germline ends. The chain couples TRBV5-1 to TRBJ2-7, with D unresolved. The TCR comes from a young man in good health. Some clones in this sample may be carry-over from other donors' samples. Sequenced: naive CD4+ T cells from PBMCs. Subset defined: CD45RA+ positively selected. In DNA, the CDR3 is TGCGCCAGCAGCCCCGGTCGGGCTTTTAGATACGAGCAGTACTTC. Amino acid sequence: CASSPGRAFRYEQYF.